This TCR beta chain was found in a study of human T cells and chemical hapten exposure. TCRdb called the RACE reads again in MiXCR, with one record for every CDR3 protein. Of some 50,000 distinct CDR3 sequences in the sample, roughly 4.5% were seen once. Time point indicated: healthy volunteer bleed at 2 weeks. The authors extracted total RNA from unfractionated whole blood. This clonotype has at least ten counts. Sequenced sample: whole blood. This sequence originates from a female donor in good health. Some clones in this sample may be carry-over from other donors' samples.

In DNA form, the CDR3 reads TGTGCCAGCAGCCAAGAAGTTAACCAGGGTTACACTGAAGCTTTCTTT. Its protein product is CASSQEVNQGYTEAFF. The chain employs TRBV4-2 and TRBJ1-1; possibly TRBD1 for D (5 bases). There are 16 residues in the CDR3. Trimming took off 0 bases at V and 3 bases at J, with 14 bases between the two ends. CDR1 LGHNA and CDR2 YNFKEQ come from the germline V gene.